This TCR beta chain was sequenced in a study of T cell repertoires in cytomegalovirus infection. Study at large: HLA-B-restricted CMV epitopes that are well studied, plus recently identified HLA-C-restricted ones, were used by the study. Public signatures in TCR beta pointed to CMV infection and matching HLA type.

From the reads, TCRdb called clonotypes with MiXCR, one entry per CDR3 protein. The repertoire consists of over 250,000 distinct CDR3 sequences, with less than 25% occurring once and the leading ten covering approximately 19%. Of note for this clonotype: Its antigen is not identified.

Deletions cut 7 bases from V and 0 bases from J, with 10 bases between. This CDR3 has 14 residues. Study outcomes and limitations: HLA-C-restricted CMV clonotypes gave the most frequent clonotype in two of eight donors. Totalled public TCR beta family frequency picked out people who carried CMV plus the relevant HLA.

This chain links TRBV12-3 or TRBV12-4 with TRBJ2-1; D is ambiguous. The clonotype originates from a human donor in good health (CMV status not recorded). Some clones in this sample may be carry-over from other donors' samples. The sample was cultured PBMCs, taken from culture after CMV antigen stimulation. The CDR3 coding sequence is TGTGCCAGCACGACCTCATCCTCCTACAATGAGCAGTTCTTC. It specifies CASTTSSSYNEQFF.